A single sample gave rise to the 10 T cell receptor beta chains below, sequenced in a study of cytomegalovirus exposure and HLA in healthy donors. The PCR was carried out with 60 Vbeta primers and 13 Jbeta primers. Sequenced by immunoSEQ multiplex PCR; TCRdb stores in-frame clones only, minus some. The repertoire holds under 200,000 clones, with over 65% as singletons. The material sequenced was PBMCs. The receptors shown here come from a woman aged 40-49 years in good health and CMV-seropositive.

In its sample, this clone was seen once. This chain links TRBV5-1 with TRBJ2-1; a possible D gene is TRBD2 (6 bases). CDR1 and CDR2 from the germline V gene are SGHRS and YFSETQ. The length of the CDR3 is 15 residues. V dropped 5 bases and J dropped 6 bases, with 18 bases sitting between them. CDR3 sequence reads: CASSPGLQRGNEQFF. The CDR3 DNA reads TGCGCCAGCAGTCCGGGACTCCAGAGAGGCAATGAGCAGTTCTTC. Using reference TRBV5-1 and TRBJ2-1 for the parts outside the CDR3, the full variable domain is KAGVTQTPRYLIKTRGQQVTLSCSPISGHRSVSWYQQTPGQGLQFLFEYFSETQRNKGNFPGRFSGRQFSNSRSEMNVSTLELGDSALYLCASSPGLQRGNEQFFGPGTRLTVL.

The chain uses TRBV7-3 and TRBJ2-5, with 8 bases fitting TRBD2. There are 15 residues in the CDR3. The germline V gene encodes CDR1 SGHTA and CDR2 FQGTGA. V was clipped by 5 bases and J by 3 bases; unmatched bases: 8. CDR3: CASSPGGALKETQYF. Written as DNA, the CDR3 is TGTGCCAGCAGCCCGGGGGGGGCCTTGAAAGAGACCCAGTACTTC.

There are a few counts of this clone. V and J are TRBV15 and TRBJ2-1; no definite D call. The CDR3 sequence is 14 residues long. In germline, CDR1 is LNHNV, CDR2 YYDKDF (reference sequence). Trimming removed 1 base at V and 0 bases at J, with 4 bases between. The DNA of the CDR3 is TGTGCCACCAGCAGAGCTACCTCCTACAATGAGCAGTTCTTC. Its protein product is CATSRATSYNEQFF.

This sequence joins TRBV6-6 and TRBJ2-2, with a weak D call TRBD1 (5 bases). Per the germline V gene, CDR1 is MNHNY and CDR2 is SVGAGI (reference sequence). The CDR3 covers 15 residues. Trimming removed 7 bases at V and 5 bases at J, with 17 bases between. Here the CDR3 reads CASINPQGRTGELFF. For the CDR3, the DNA is TGTGCCAGCATTAACCCCCAGGGAAGGACCGGGGAGCTGTTTTTT.

The chain carries TRBV29-1 and TRBJ1-1; TRBD1 agrees at 8 bases. The V gene's germline CDR1 is SQVTM and CDR2 ANQGSEA. Germline trimming cut 6 bases from V and 1 base from J; bases unmatched to any gene: 7. The CDR3 contains 14 residues. The CDR3 loop is CSVMKGQGNTEAFF. In nucleotides, the CDR3 is TGCAGCGTCATGAAAGGACAGGGGAACACTGAAGCTTTCTTT.

The chain recombines TRBV7-2 with TRBJ2-2; D is unclear. Trimming stripped 5 bases from V and 4 bases from J, with 11 bases between. The germline V gene has CDR1 SGHTA and CDR2 FQGNSA. The CDR3 has 14 amino acids. The CDR3, as DNA: TGTGCCAGCAGCCAGCAACGGAGCACCGGGGAGCTGTTTTTT. Protein product: CASSQQRSTGELFF.

V usage is TRBV6-5 and J usage is TRBJ2-7, with 9 bases aligning to TRBD1. The V gene end was trimmed by 0 bases and the J gene end by 6 bases; junction bases not matched to a gene: 3. Looked up from germline, CDR1 is MNHEY and CDR2 is SVGAGI. The CDR3 sequence is 14 residues long. The CDR3 protein is CASSYSGQGFEQYF. The CDR3, as DNA: TGTGCCAGCAGTTACTCCGGACAGGGGTTCGAGCAGTACTTC.

This clone has more than one count but fewer than ten. For the CDR3, the DNA is TGTGCCAGCAGCACCGTAGCGGGAGGCCCAGATACGCAGTATTTT. Protein sequence: CASSTVAGGPDTQYF. V gene TRBV5-6 combines with J gene TRBJ2-3; 10 positions agree with TRBD2. V was pared by 4 bases and J by 4 bases, with 6 bases of the junction left unmatched. CDR1 is SGHDT, CDR2 YYEEEE, per germline. This CDR3 region has 15 residues.

The chain links TRBV5-1 to TRBJ2-5, with 11 bases matching TRBD2. Germline V gene sequence: CDR1 SGHRS, CDR2 YFSETQ. Losses at the gene ends were 4 bases for V and 4 bases for J; bases not matched to a gene: 9. The CDR3 extends over 16 amino acids. CDR3 coding DNA: TGCGCCAGCAGCCCACCACTAGCGGGGGTGGGAGAGACCCAGTACTTC. Amino acid sequence: CASSPPLAGVGETQYF.

V usage is TRBV2 and J usage is TRBJ2-1; 10 nucleotides match TRBD2. The CDR3 contains 17 residues. The germline V gene has CDR1 SNHLY and CDR2 FYNNEI. The V gene end was trimmed by 4 bases and the J gene end by 8 bases; junction bases not matched to a gene: 14. This CDR3 reads CASSVSRSGGAEDEQFF. The CDR3 DNA reads as TGTGCCAGCAGTGTTTCGAGGAGCGGGGGGGCGGAGGATGAGCAGTTCTTC. Variable domain in full (rest from reference TRBV2 and TRBJ2-1): EPEVTQTPSHQVTQMGQEVILRCVPISNHLYFYWYRQILGQKVEFLVSFYNNEISEKSEIFDDQFSVERPDGSNFTLKIRSTKLEDSAMYFCASSVSRSGGAEDEQFFGPGTRLTVL.